One and the same sample provided the 11 T cell receptor beta chains below, sequenced in a study of vaccination effects on CD4 cells after COVID-19. The antigens these receptors bind are not known. TCRdb keeps only in-frame clones here, not all; method: immunoSEQ multiplex PCR. In the table there are about 73,000 clones, 78% of which are singletons. Pools of viral peptides were used by the ViraFEST assay to expand antigen-specific CD4+ T cells ahead of sequencing. Following 10 days of culture, CD4+ T cells were isolated. Vaccine recipients, nucleocapsid antibody negative, had no prior SARS-CoV-2 infection. This sample comprised CD4+ T cells from PBMCs cultured with SARS-CoV-2 spike peptides, obtained before COVID-19 vaccination. Receptors originate from a human donor who received a COVID-19 vaccine.

This clone was picked up one time. The chain joins TRBV27 to TRBJ1-2; 7 bases fit TRBD1. Losses at the gene ends were 3 bases for V and 1 base for J; bases not matched to a gene: 11. Germline CDR1 reads MNHEY; CDR2 reads SMNVEV (reference sequence). This CDR3 spans 17 amino acids. The CDR3 nucleotides read TGTGCCAGCAGTTTCTTCCCGGGCAGGGGGGGTAACTATGGCTACACCTTC. This sequence encodes CASSFFPGRGGNYGYTF.

The chain has TRBV19 and TRBJ2-5, with D possibly matching TRBD2 (5 bases). V gave up 3 bases and J gave up 5 bases, with 10 bases separating them. The CDR3 is 13 amino acids. The germline V gene has CDR1 LNHDA and CDR2 SQIVND (reference sequence). CDR3 in amino acids: CASSIGVRETQYF. The CDR3 nucleotides are TGTGCCAGTAGTATCGGGGTGAGGGAGACCCAGTACTTC.

V gene TRBV10-1 combines with J gene TRBJ2-5, with 11 bases identical to TRBD1. V shed 9 bases, J shed 4 bases, and the junction held 1 base outside the gene matches. Germline V gene data show CDR1 as WNHNN and CDR2 as SYGVQD (reference sequence). The CDR3 has 12 residues. For the CDR3, the DNA is TGCGCCAGGGGGACAGGGGGAGAGACCCAGTACTTC. Protein: CARGTGGETQYF.

V is TRBV4-1 and J is TRBJ1-4; tentative D call: TRBD1 (6 bases). V lost 1 base, J lost 3 bases, and 12 bases lay in between. The CDR3 consists of 16 residues. Germline assignment: CDR1 MGHRA and CDR2 YSYEKL. The CDR3 DNA sequence: TGCGCCAGCAGCCAAGGCCAGGGGTCGGCTAATGAAAAACTGTTTTTT. Protein product: CASSQGQGSANEKLFF.

This rearrangement joins TRBV9 to TRBJ2-1; 14 bases are a match to TRBD2. This CDR3 is built from 15 residues. J was trimmed by 4 bases and V by 6 bases; bases with no gene match: 3. Looked up from germline, CDR1 is SGDLS and CDR2 is YYNGEE. CDR3 loop: CASTGTSGGYNEQFF. CDR3 nucleotide sequence: TGTGCCAGCACCGGGACTAGCGGGGGTTACAATGAGCAGTTCTTC.

The chain joins TRBV6-5 to TRBJ2-3, with D perhaps matching TRBD2 (6 bases). The germline V and J ends were trimmed by 11 bases and 2 bases, with 14 bases remaining between them. The CDR3 is made up of 13 amino acids. Germline CDR1 MNHEY, CDR2 SVGAGI. The CDR3 region is CACRRGPTDTQYF. CDR3 DNA: TGTGCCTGTCGGCGGGGCCCCACAGATACGCAGTATTTT.

The genes are TRBV19 and TRBJ1-3; D gene ambiguous. This CDR3 is built from 14 residues. Looked up from germline, CDR1 is LNHDA and CDR2 is SQIVND (reference sequence). V was pared by 2 bases and J by 2 bases, with 7 bases between. CDR3 bases: TGTGCCAGTAGTATAACGTCGGCTGGAAACACCATATATTTT. Its translation: CASSITSAGNTIYF.

CDR3 in amino acids: CAWRAGATNEKLFF. CDR3 coding DNA: TGTGCCTGGAGAGCAGGGGCAACTAATGAAAAACTGTTTTTT. The chain carries TRBV30 and TRBJ1-4; D perhaps matches TRBD1 (6 bases). The CDR3 sequence is 14 residues long. Germline assignment: CDR1 GTSNPN and CDR2 SVGIG (reference sequence). V dropped 3 bases and J dropped 0 bases, with 8 bases sitting between them.

The V gene is TRBV2, the J gene TRBJ1-4; TRBD1 matches 8 bases. The trim removed 5 bases at V and 8 bases at J, leaving 1 base unmatched. The CDR3 spans 12 residues. In germline, CDR1 is SNHLY, CDR2 FYNNEI. CDR3 sequence: CASSRQGEKLFF. CDR3 sequence (DNA): TGTGCCAGCAGTCGACAGGGGGAAAAACTGTTTTTT.

The CDR3 sequence: CASSPQETQYF. The CDR3 coding sequence is TGTGCCAGCAGCCCCCAAGAGACCCAGTACTTC. The rearrangement uses TRBV7-2 and TRBJ2-5; the D is unclear. The CDR3 loop spans 11 amino acids. CDR1 is SGHTA, CDR2 FQGNSA, per germline. V was pared by 5 bases and J by 1 base, with 2 bases between.

The rearrangement links TRBV6-5 to TRBJ2-7; 7 nucleotides line up with TRBD2. The J segment lost 3 bases and the V segment lost 3 bases, leaving 2 bases of the junction unmatched. The germline CDR1 and CDR2 sequences are MNHEY and SVGAGI. The CDR3 extends over 13 amino acids. DNA for the CDR3: TGTGCCAGCAGTTATGCGGGGGACTACGAGCAGTACGTC. Protein: CASSYAGDYEQYV.